A selection of T cell receptor beta chains follows, all from one sample in a study of CD8+ T cells in alopecia areata. Some clones are missing from TCRdb's copy, which holds only in-frame ones; the method was immunoSEQ multiplex PCR. This table has 150,000 or so clones, 65% appearing once. Sequenced material: CD4+ T cells sorted from blood, taken at week 4, from a patient treated with tofacitinib. These receptors all stem from a human donor with alopecia areata. Both conserved end residues are part of each CDR3. The D gene is left open where the match is weak. Clone size appears in some rows only: once, few, many, or a class for an expanded clone.

>TRBJ2-1|.|.|TRBV30
TGTGCAAACAAAGGGGCGGGGAAACAGTTCTTC
CANKGAGKQFF
>TRBJ2-5|.|.|TRBV5-1
TGCGCCAGCAGCTTGAGTGCAGGGCTGGAGACCCAGTACTTC
CASSLSAGLETQYF
>TRBJ2-3|.|TRBD2|TRBV7-3
TGTGCCAGCAGCCGGACTAGCGGGTCCACAGATACGCAGTATTTT
CASSRTSGSTDTQYF
>TRBJ2-7|few|TRBD1|TRBV10-3
TGTGCCATCAGTGAGGGGGACAGGGCCCTCTACGAGCAGTACTTC
CAISEGDRALYEQYF
>TRBJ2-1|.|.|TRBV30
TGTGCCTGGAGTAGAGGGGGTTACCCTCGTTACAATGAGCAGTTCTTC
CAWSRGGYPRYNEQFF
>TRBJ1-5|few|.|TRBV13
TGTGCCAGCAGCTTACAAATGACTCAGCCCCAGCATTTT
CASSLQMTQPQHF
>TRBJ1-2|.|.|TRBV4-2
TGTGCCAGCAGCCTAGAAAGGTCGGTCAACTATGGCTACACCTTC
CASSLERSVNYGYTF
>TRBJ2-4|.|TRBD2|TRBV27
TGTGCCAGCAGCCCACCCCGGGGGGGTGGGCACATTCAGTACTTC
CASSPPRGGGHIQYF
>TRBJ2-7|.|.|TRBV5-1
TGCGCCAGCAGCTTGGGAAATGTTGAGAAGTCCTACGAGCAGTACTTC
CASSLGNVEKSYEQYF
>TRBJ1-5|.|.|TRBV30
TGTGCCTGGAGTAGGACAGAAGATCAGCCCCAGCATTTT
CAWSRTEDQPQHF
>TRBJ2-3|.|TRBD2|TRBV30
TGTGCCTGGGTACCTTCATTTGGGGGGGTCACAGATACGCAGTATTTT
CAWVPSFGGVTDTQYF
>TRBJ2-1|few|.|TRBV29-1
TGCAGCGTTCGGCAGGGTGGCAATGAGCAGTTCTTC
CSVRQGGNEQFF
>TRBJ2-5|.|.|TRBV27
TGTGCCAGCGCCCCTAACCTTGGGGGGAGGCAGACCCAGTACTTC
CASAPNLGGRQTQYF
>TRBJ2-2|once|.|TRBV30
TGTGCCTGGCGCAGACCCACCCCTATGGACACCGGGGAGCTGTTTTTT
CAWRRPTPMDTGELFF
>TRBJ1-2|.|.|TRBV29-1
TGCAGCGCTGGGGGCACCTGGGGGGACGGCTACACCTTC
CSAGGTWGDGYTF
>TRBJ2-7|few|TRBD1|TRBV29-1
TGCAGCGTTACAGGGGGGTACGAGCAGTACTTC
CSVTGGYEQYF
>TRBJ2-5|few|.|TRBV27
TGTGCCAGCAGCAAGAGACTGACAGGCCAAGAGACCCAGTACTTC
CASSKRLTGQETQYF
>TRBJ1-5|once|.|TRBV30
TGTGCCTGGAGTTCAGGGGTAGGTCAGCCCCAGCATTTT
CAWSSGVGQPQHF
>TRBJ2-1|.|TRBD2|TRBV29-1
TGCAGCGTTGCGGGACTAGCGGGGGTGGGGCAGTTCTTC
CSVAGLAGVGQFF
>TRBJ1-2|.|.|TRBV6-5
TGTGCCAGCAGTTCGACAGATACTAACTATGGCTACACCTTC
CASSSTDTNYGYTF
>TRBJ2-5|.|.|TRBV13
TGTGCCAGCAGCACAACAGGCTTGGAAGAGACCCAGTACTTC
CASSTTGLEETQYF
>TRBJ2-1|few|TRBD2|TRBV4-1
TGCGCCAGCAGCCAAGGGTCTAGCGGGGGGGCCTACAATGAGCAGTTCTTC
CASSQGSSGGAYNEQFF
>TRBJ2-5|.|.|TRBV5-1
TGCGCCAGCAGCTTGGCCCTAGTCCAAGAGACCCAGTACTTC
CASSLALVQETQYF
>TRBJ1-1|.|.|TRBV25-1
TGTGCCACCTCGAGGCAGGGGAGGACTGAAGCTTTCTTT
CATSRQGRTEAFF
>TRBJ2-7|few|TRBD2|TRBV30
TGTGCCTGGAGCGCAAGCGGGGTTCCCCTCGAGCAGTACTTC
CAWSASGVPLEQYF
>TRBJ2-1|.|.|TRBV23-1
TGCGCCAGCACGTGGGGAGAGGATTGCAATGAGCAGTTCTTC
CASTWGEDCNEQFF
>TRBJ1-1|.|TRBD1|TRBV5-6
TGTGCCAGCAGCAAACCGGACAGGAGGTACACTGAAGCTTTCTTT
CASSKPDRRYTEAFF
>TRBJ2-1|once|TRBD2|TRBV9
TGTGCCAGCAGCGTCGGACTAGCGGGGTTCCCCGGGGCCAATGAGCAGTTCTTC
CASSVGLAGFPGANEQFF
>TRBJ1-1|.|.|TRBV29-1
TGCAGCGTTGCGCACAGGGAGGACACTGAAGCTTTCTTT
CSVAHREDTEAFF
>TRBJ1-2|.|.|TRBV20-1
TGCAGTGCTACAGGGTTAGGTGGCTACACCTTC
CSATGLGGYTF
>TRBJ2-3|.|TRBD2|TRBV5-4
TGTGCCAGCAGCCAGGGACTAGCGGGGCTCACAGATACGCAGTATTTT
CASSQGLAGLTDTQYF
>TRBJ2-3|few|.|TRBV9
TGTGCCAGCAGCGTAGAGGCTAGCACAGATACGCAGTATTTT
CASSVEASTDTQYF
>TRBJ1-4|few|TRBD1|TRBV4-1
TGCGCCAGCAGCCACGGGACAGGGAGTGAAAAACTGTTTTTT
CASSHGTGSEKLFF
>TRBJ2-7|.|TRBD1|TRBV19
TGTGCCACATCACAGGGGCCGGCCACCTACGAGCAGTACTTC
CATSQGPATYEQYF
>TRBJ2-3|.|.|TRBV5-1
TGCGCCAGCAGCTTGTTGCCATCCCTCACAGATACGCAGTATTTT
CASSLLPSLTDTQYF
>TRBJ1-2|.|TRBD1|TRBV7-9
TGTGCCAGCAACTGGCGGACAGGGGGCCAGTATGGCTACACCTTC
CASNWRTGGQYGYTF
>TRBJ1-5|.|.|TRBV7-8
TGTGCCAGCACCGCTCAGGGGACAAATAATCAGCCCCAGCATTTT
CASTAQGTNNQPQHF
>TRBJ1-1|.|.|TRBV5-4
TGTGCCAGCAGCTTGGGCCAGGTCGGTCGACGGAACACTGAAGCTTTCTTT
CASSLGQVGRRNTEAFF
>TRBJ1-5|.|.|TRBV30
TGTGCCTGGAGTAAAGGGGTTAGCAATCAGCCCCAGCATTTT
CAWSKGVSNQPQHF
>TRBJ2-5|.|.|TRBV10-3
TGTGCCATCAGTCAACAGGGGGGGCAAGAGACCCAGTACTTC
CAISQQGGQETQYF
>TRBJ1-6|few|.|TRBV15
TGTGCCATTGGCTCCTATAATTCACCCCTCCACTTT
CAIGSYNSPLHF
>TRBJ2-5|few|.|TRBV2
TGTGCCAGCAGTGAAAGGGTATTGGAGACCCAGTACTTC
CASSERVLETQYF
>TRBJ2-2|.|.|TRBV29-1
TGCAGCGTTGGGTCGGGAACCGGGGAGCTGTTTTTT
CSVGSGTGELFF
>TRBJ1-6|.|.|TRBV2
TGTGCCAGCAGTGGGGTAACGGCTTTTGAGTATAATTCACCCCTCCACTTT
CASSGVTAFEYNSPLHF
>TRBJ2-7|.|.|TRBV18
TGTGCCAGCTCACCATCGGGAAGAACGTCCTCCTACGAGCAGTACTTC
CASSPSGRTSSYEQYF
>TRBJ2-5|.|.|TRBV2
TGTGCCAGCGCCAACCTAGGGGGTGAGACCCAGTACTTC
CASANLGGETQYF
>TRBJ1-5|.|.|TRBV18
TGTGCCAGCTCACCCGGCAATCAGCCCCAGCATTTT
CASSPGNQPQHF
>TRBJ1-6|few|.|TRBV27
TGTGCCAGCAAATCGAGTGGTTCACCCCTCCACTTT
CASKSSGSPLHF
>TRBJ2-7|.|.|TRBV2
TGTGCCAGCAGTGAATGGGTCTCCCTTGGAAGCGAGCAGTACTTC
CASSEWVSLGSEQYF
>TRBJ1-6|.|.|TRBV30
TGTGCCTGGATTCCCATCAGCTCCTATAATTCACCCCTCCACTTT
CAWIPISSYNSPLHF
>TRBJ1-5|.|.|TRBV27
TGTGCCAGCAGCCCGGTCGCGGATCAGCCCCAGCATTTT
CASSPVADQPQHF
>TRBJ2-7|.|.|TRBV5-1
TGCGCCAGCAGCTTGACGGGCCCCGAGCAGTACTTC
CASSLTGPEQYF
>TRBJ2-7|.|TRBD2|TRBV29-1
TGCAGCGTTGAGGGAGGGGCTGGCTACGAGCAGTACTTC
CSVEGGAGYEQYF
>TRBJ2-2|.|.|TRBV29-1
TGCAGCGTTGCACCTAGTGTCTTTTCGGTGACCGGGGAGCTGTTTTTT
CSVAPSVFSVTGELFF
>TRBJ2-1|.|.|TRBV7-9
TGTGCCAGCAGCTTTCGGGGGGCCGGGGGCAATGAGCAGTTCTTC
CASSFRGAGGNEQFF
>TRBJ1-2|.|.|TRBV7-9
TGTGCTCTCGGGCGGTCCAACTACTATGGCTACACCTTC
CALGRSNYYGYTF
>TRBJ2-6|once|.|TRBV2
TGTGCCAGCAGTCCTTCCCGGAGGGGGGCCAACGTCCTGACTTTC
CASSPSRRGANVLTF
>TRBJ1-1|.|.|TRBV15
TGTGCCACCAGCAGAGTTGGTAGGAACACTGAAGCTTTCTTT
CATSRVGRNTEAFF
>TRBJ1-2|.|TRBD1|TRBV27
TGTGCCAGCAGGACAGGGGGAGACTATGGCTACACCTTC
CASRTGGDYGYTF